The clone carrying this T cell receptor beta chain was detected only once. Its specificity is unknown. Both 60 Vbeta primers and 13 Jbeta primers went into the PCR. TCRdb's copy holds only in-frame clones and misses some; the assay was immunoSEQ multiplex PCR. The sample shows under 110,000 clones, about four fifths of them seen only once. The data originate from a study of cytomegalovirus exposure and HLA in healthy donors. Whole-study results and caveats: The authors later linked a missense DCLRE1C variant to TCR beta V- and J-gene trimming. In an earlier analysis, about 87% or about 30%: the productive usage of most TCR beta V segments.

This CDR3 contains 14 residues. J lost 6 bases, V lost 4 bases, and 4 bases had no gene match. Germline assignment: CDR1 LNHDA and CDR2 SQIVND (reference sequence). The specimen sequenced was PBMCs. The TCR comes from a man in his fifties in good health and CMV-seronegative. V gene TRBV19 combines with J gene TRBJ1-4; 8 nucleotides match TRBD1. The CDR3 DNA follows: TGTGCCAGTAGTAGGGGACAGGCACATGAAAAACTGTTTTTT. This gives the protein CASSRGQAHEKLFF.